A single sample is the source of the 8 T cell receptor beta chains below, sequenced in a study of immunodeficiency. Findings of the study overall: Severe oligoclonality appeared in patient CD8+ T cells, not CD4+ T cells. Restricted TRB V-J pairing and lower productive entropy marked patient CD8+ T cells versus controls.

TCRdb's copy holds only in-frame clones and misses some; the assay was immunoSEQ multiplex PCR. The sample consists of under 200 clones, around three quarters of them appearing once. The antigens of these receptors remain unknown. Material: CD8+ T cells from blood. The source of these receptors is a girl between 5 and 17 years old with POLD1 deficiency.

The chain combines TRBV2 with TRBJ1-5; 8 bases are shared with TRBD1. The CDR3 covers 18 residues. CDR1 is SNHLY and CDR2 is FYNNEI in the germline V gene. J lost 0 bases, V lost 5 bases, and 12 bases had no gene match. DNA for the CDR3: TGTGCCAGCAGTTTGGACAGGGCGAGACCTTATAGCAATCAGCCCCAGCATTTT. It codes for CASSLDRARPYSNQPQHF.

This clone is a singleton in its sample. V gene TRBV4-1 combines with J gene TRBJ1-2; unclear D gene. The CDR3 runs to 14 residues. Germline-derived CDR1 and CDR2 are MGHRA and YSYEKL. V lost 1 base and J lost 1, with 7 bases in between. CDR3 region: CASSQVTLNYGYTF. The CDR3 DNA sequence: TGCGCCAGCAGCCAAGTGACACTTAACTATGGCTACACCTTC.

V and J are TRBV9 and TRBJ2-1; D is possibly TRBD1 or TRBD2 (5 bases each). From germline, CDR1 is SGDLS and CDR2 YYNGEE. There are 15 residues in the CDR3. The germline V and J ends were trimmed by 0 bases and 3 bases, with 10 bases remaining between them. CDR3 residues: CASSVGGWGYNEQFF. The CDR3 DNA reads as TGTGCCAGCAGCGTAGGGGGGTGGGGCTACAATGAGCAGTTCTTC.

The CDR3 nucleotides read TGTGCCAGTGGGACAGGGGTTGTCGTGCAGTACTTC. This sequence encodes CASGTGVVVQYF. This sequence joins TRBV11-3 and TRBJ2-7; TRBD1 agrees at 10 bases. Germline loops: CDR1 SGHNT, CDR2 YENEEA. The CDR3 spans 12 residues. With V trimmed by 9 bases and J by 9 bases, 8 bases remained unmatched.

The V and J genes are TRBV4-1 and TRBJ1-2; the D gene is possibly TRBD1 (6 bases). The CDR3 has 16 amino acids. V was trimmed by 3 bases and J by 1 base, leaving 15 bases between them. In germline, CDR1 is MGHRA, CDR2 YSYEKL. The CDR3 DNA follows: TGCGCCAGCAGCCAGTCCACAGGGTTCAATAACTATGGCTACACCTTC. Protein product: CASSQSTGFNNYGYTF.

J is TRBJ2-5 and V is TRBV10-2, with 7 bases lining up with TRBD2. V trimming: 2 bases; J trimming: 7 bases; junction bases outside the gene matches: 4. Germline CDR1 and CDR2: WSHSY and SAAADI. CDR3 length equals 13 residues. CDR3 residues: CASSERGGVTQYF. The CDR3 nucleotides read TGCGCCAGCAGTGAGAGGGGAGGGGTGACCCAGTACTTC.

Only one count was recorded for this clone. This rearrangement joins TRBV3-1 (or the pseudogene TRBV3-2) to TRBJ2-5; no clear D. Germline CDR1 is LGHDT and CDR2 is YNNKEL (reference sequence). Trimming took 5 bases from V and 5 from J, leaving 12 bases between them. The CDR3 runs to 13 residues. CDR3 amino acids: CASSGSFSETQYF. The CDR3 DNA is TGTGCCAGCAGCGGATCGTTCTCTGAGACCCAGTACTTC.

This chain links TRBV5-8 with TRBJ2-1; no definite D call. Trimming cost V 8 bases and J 7 bases, with 4 bases left between them. Germline-derived CDR1 and CDR2 are SGHTS and YDEGEE. This CDR3 comprises 9 residues. The CDR3 reads CARPNEQFF. The CDR3 bases are TGTGCCAGACCTAATGAGCAGTTCTTC.